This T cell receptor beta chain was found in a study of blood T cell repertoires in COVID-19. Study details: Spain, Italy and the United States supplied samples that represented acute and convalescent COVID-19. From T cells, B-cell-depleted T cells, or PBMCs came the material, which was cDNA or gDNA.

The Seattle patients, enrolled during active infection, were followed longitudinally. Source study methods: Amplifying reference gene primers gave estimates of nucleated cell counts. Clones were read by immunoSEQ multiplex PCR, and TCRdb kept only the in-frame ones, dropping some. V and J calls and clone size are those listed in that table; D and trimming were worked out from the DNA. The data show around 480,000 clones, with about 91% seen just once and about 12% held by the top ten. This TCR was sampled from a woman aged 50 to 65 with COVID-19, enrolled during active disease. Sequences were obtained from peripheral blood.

CDR3: CASGETGGRQGSPLHF. The CDR3 nucleotides are TGTGCCAGCGGGGAGACAGGGGGCCGTCAGGGGTCACCCCTCCACTTT. The chain uses TRBV9 and TRBJ1-6, with 10 bases fitting TRBD1. V lost 7 bases to trimming and J lost 10 bases; unmatched junction nucleotides: 14. The V gene's germline CDR1 is SGDLS and CDR2 YYNGEE. The CDR3 consists of 16 residues.